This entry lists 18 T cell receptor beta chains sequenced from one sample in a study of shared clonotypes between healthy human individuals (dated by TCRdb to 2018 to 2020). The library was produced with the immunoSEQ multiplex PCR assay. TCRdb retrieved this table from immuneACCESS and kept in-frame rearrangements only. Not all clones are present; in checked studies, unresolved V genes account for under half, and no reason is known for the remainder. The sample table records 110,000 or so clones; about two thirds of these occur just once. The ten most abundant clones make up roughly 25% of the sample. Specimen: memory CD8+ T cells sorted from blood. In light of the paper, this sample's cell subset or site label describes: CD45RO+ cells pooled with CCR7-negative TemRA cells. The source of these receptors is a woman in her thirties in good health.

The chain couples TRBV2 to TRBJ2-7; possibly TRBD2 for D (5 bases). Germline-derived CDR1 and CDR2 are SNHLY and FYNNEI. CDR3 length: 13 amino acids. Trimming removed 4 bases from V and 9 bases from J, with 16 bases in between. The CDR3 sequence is CASSVERLARQYF. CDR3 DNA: TGTGCCAGCAGTGTGGAGCGGTTAGCGCGGCAGTACTTC.

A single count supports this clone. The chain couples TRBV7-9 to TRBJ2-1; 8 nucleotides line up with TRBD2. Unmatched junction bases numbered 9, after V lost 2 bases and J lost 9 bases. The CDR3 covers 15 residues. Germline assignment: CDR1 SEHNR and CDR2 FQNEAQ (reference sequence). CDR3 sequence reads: CASSLSVGGRLEQFF. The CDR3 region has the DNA TGTGCCAGCAGCTTATCGGTAGGCGGGAGGCTTGAGCAGTTCTTC.

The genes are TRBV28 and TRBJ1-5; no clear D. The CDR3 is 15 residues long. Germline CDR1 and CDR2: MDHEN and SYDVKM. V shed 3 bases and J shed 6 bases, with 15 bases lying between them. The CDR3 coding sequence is TGTGCCAGCAGTTTTTGGAGGGTGGATGGTCAGCCCCAGCATTTT. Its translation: CASSFWRVDGQPQHF.

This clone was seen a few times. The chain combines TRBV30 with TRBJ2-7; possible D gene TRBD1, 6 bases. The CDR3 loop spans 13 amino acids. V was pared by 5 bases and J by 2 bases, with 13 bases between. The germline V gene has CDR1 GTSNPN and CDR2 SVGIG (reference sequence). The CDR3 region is CAWSSDRTYEQYF. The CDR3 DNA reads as TGTGCCTGGTCGTCGGACAGAACCTACGAGCAGTACTTC.

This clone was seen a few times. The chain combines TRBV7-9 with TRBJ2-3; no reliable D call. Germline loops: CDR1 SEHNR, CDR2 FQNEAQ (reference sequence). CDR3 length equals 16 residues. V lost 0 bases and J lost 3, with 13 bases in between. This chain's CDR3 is CASSLALRAPTDTQYF. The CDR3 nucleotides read TGTGCCAGCAGCTTAGCGCTCCGGGCACCTACAGATACGCAGTATTTT.

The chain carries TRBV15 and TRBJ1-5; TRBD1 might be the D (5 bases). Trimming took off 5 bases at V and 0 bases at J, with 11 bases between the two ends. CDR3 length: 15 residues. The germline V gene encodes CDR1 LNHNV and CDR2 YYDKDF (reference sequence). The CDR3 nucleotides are TGTGCCACCAGCGTCACCGGGGCTAGCAATCAGCCCCAGCATTTT. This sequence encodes CATSVTGASNQPQHF.

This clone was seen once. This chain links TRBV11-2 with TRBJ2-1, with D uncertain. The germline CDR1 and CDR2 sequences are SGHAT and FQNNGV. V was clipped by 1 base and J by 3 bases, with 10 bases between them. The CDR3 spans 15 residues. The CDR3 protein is CASSLATGNYNEQFF. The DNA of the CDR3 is TGTGCCAGCAGCTTAGCGACTGGAAACTACAATGAGCAGTTCTTC.

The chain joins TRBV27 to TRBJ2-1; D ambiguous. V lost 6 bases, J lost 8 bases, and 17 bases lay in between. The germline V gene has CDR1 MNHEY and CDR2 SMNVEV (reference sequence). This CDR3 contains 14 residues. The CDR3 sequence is CASRSLGSTDEQFF. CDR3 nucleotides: TGTGCCAGCAGATCCCTGGGTAGTACGGATGAGCAGTTCTTC.

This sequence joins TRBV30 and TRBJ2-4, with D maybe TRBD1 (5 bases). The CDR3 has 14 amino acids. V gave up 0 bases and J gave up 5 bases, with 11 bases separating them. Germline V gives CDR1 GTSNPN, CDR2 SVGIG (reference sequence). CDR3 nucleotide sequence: TGTGCCTGGAGTGTAGGGGTAGGGGAAAACATTCAGTACTTC. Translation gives CAWSVGVGENIQYF.

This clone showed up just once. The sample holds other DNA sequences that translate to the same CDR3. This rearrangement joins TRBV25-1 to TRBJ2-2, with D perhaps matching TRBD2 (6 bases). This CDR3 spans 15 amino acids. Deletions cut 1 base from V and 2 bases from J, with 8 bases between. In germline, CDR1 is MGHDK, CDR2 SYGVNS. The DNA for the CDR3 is TGTGCCAGCAGTGAATCCGGGGGAAACACCGGGGAGCTGTTTTTT. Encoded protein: CASSESGGNTGELFF.

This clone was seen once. The CDR3 region is CASSQGTSGITDTQYF. Here the CDR3 DNA reads TGTGCCAGCAGCCAAGGGACTAGCGGGATCACAGATACGCAGTATTTT. This sequence joins TRBV4-2 and TRBJ2-3; 12 positions match TRBD2. Unmatched junction bases numbered 1, after V lost 1 base and J lost 2 bases. CDR3 length: 16 amino acids. Germline lookup yields CDR1 LGHNA and CDR2 YNFKEQ.

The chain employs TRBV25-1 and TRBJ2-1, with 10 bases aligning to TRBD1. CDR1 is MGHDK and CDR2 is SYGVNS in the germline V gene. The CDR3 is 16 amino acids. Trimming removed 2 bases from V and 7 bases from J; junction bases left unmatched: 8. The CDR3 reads CASSERQGASKNEQFF. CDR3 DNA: TGTGCCAGCAGTGAACGACAGGGGGCTTCCAAGAATGAGCAGTTCTTC.

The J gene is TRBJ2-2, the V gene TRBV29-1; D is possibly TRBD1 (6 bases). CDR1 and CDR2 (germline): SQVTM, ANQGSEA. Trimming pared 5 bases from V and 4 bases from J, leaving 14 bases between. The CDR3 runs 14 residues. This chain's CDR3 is CSVQRTAFTGELFF. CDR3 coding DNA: TGCAGCGTTCAGAGGACAGCCTTCACCGGGGAGCTGTTTTTT.

CDR3 DNA: TGTGCCAGCAGCTTAGGAAGAATTCAGCTCCACACAGATACGCAGTATTTT. Protein product: CASSLGRIQLHTDTQYF. V and J are TRBV7-9 and TRBJ2-3; D is unresolved. CDR3 length: 17 amino acids. V was cut by 1 base and J by 2 bases, with 16 bases left in between. Germline CDR1 SEHNR, CDR2 FQNEAQ (reference sequence).

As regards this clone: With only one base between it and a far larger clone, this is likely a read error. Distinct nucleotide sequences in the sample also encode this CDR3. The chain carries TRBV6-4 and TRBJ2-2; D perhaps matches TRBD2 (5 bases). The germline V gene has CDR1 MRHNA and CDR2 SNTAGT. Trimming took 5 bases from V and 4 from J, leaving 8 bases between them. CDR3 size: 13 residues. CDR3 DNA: TGTGCCAGCAGTAGTGGGAGCACCGGGGAGCTGTTTTTT. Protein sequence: CASSSGSTGELFF.

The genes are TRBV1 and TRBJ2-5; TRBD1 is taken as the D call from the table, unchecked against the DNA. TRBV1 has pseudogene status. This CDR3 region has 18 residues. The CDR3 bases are TGCACCAGCAGCCAAGATCGGTTGAGTGTAGGGGTCAAGGAGACCCAGTACTTC. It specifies CTSSQDRLSVGVKETQYF.

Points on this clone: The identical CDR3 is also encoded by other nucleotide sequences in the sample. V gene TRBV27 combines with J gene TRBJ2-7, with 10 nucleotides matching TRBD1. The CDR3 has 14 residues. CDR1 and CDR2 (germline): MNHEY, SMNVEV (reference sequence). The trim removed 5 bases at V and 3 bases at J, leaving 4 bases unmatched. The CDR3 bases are TGTGCCAGCAGTCCCAGGACAGGGGGCTACGAGCAGTACTTC. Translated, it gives CASSPRTGGYEQYF.

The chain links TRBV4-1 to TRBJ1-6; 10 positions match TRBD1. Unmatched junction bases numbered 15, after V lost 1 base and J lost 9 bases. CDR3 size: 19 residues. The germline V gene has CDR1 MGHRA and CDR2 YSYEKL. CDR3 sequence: CASSQVEGGTGEVGSPLHF. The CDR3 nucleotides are TGCGCCAGCAGCCAAGTCGAGGGAGGGACAGGGGAAGTGGGTTCACCCCTCCACTTT.